The entry below describes one T cell receptor (beta chain). Methods used by the authors: Amplification with reference gene primers provided the estimates of nucleated cell counts. Assay: immunoSEQ multiplex PCR; the TCRdb copy retains only in-frame clones and omits some. V and J calls and clone size follow that table, whereas D and trimming were derived from the DNA. The table includes about 300,000 clones, around 90% detected once. This sample is part of a study of blood T cell repertoires in COVID-19. Overall study context: Acute and convalescent COVID-19 specimens originated in the United States, Italy and Spain. In each case, the material was cDNA or gDNA derived from T cells, B-cell-depleted T cells, or PBMCs.

There are 14 residues in the CDR3. The V end was cut by 6 bases, the J end by 7 bases, with 19 bases between. The germline V gene encodes CDR1 MNHEY and CDR2 SMNVEV (reference sequence). The specimen was PBMCs or T cells enriched from blood (not recorded which). This TCR came from a woman aged 18-29 years with acute COVID-19. The rearrangement uses TRBV27 and TRBJ2-7, with D perhaps matching TRBD1 (6 bases). The CDR3 DNA sequence: TGTGCCAGCAGCTCCGTTGGGGGCTCGGGAGAGCAGTACTTC. Residues: CASSSVGGSGEQYF.